Given below is one T cell receptor (beta chain) in context. Generated by immunoSEQ multiplex PCR, the TCRdb table keeps only in-frame clones and is missing some. Of approximately 160,000 clones in the sample, around 83% are singletons; the top ten hold about 4%. Enrollees, about 18 to 95 years old, lived in approximately 25 US areas. The study assigned cohorts using participant-reported clinical history. These data originate in a study of blood T cell repertoires in COVID-19. The wider study: The samples span acute and convalescent COVID-19 from the United States, Italy and Spain. T cells, B-cell-depleted T cells, or PBMCs provided the cDNA or gDNA that served as material.

Germline CDR1 and CDR2: MDHEN and SYDVKM. There are 13 residues in the CDR3. V lost 3 bases, J lost 7 bases, and 12 bases lay in between. The sequencing input was PBMCs or T cells enriched from blood (not recorded which). This TCR was sampled from a woman between 45 and 65 years old in a cohort exposed to, infected with or recovered from COVID-19 (not recorded which). V is TRBV28 and J is TRBJ1-2; D is unclear. CDR3 amino acids: CASSFTAGGGYTF. The CDR3 coding sequence is TGTGCCAGCAGTTTTACGGCAGGTGGTGGCTACACCTTC.